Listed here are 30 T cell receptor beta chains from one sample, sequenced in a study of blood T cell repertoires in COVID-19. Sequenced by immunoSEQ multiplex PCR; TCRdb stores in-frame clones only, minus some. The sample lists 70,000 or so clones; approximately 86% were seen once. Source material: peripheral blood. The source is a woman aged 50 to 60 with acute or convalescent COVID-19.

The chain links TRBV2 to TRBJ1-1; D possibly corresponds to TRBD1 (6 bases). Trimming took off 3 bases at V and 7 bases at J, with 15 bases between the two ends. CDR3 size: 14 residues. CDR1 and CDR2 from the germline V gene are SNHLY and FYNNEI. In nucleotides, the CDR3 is TGTGCCAGCAGTGACCCCCGACAGGTCCTTGAAGCTTTCTTT. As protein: CASSDPRQVLEAFF.

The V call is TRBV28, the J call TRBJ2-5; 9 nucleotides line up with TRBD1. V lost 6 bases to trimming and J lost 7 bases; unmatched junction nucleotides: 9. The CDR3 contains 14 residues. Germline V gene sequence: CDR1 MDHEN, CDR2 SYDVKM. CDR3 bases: TGTGCCAGCAGGGGACAGGGTCTTGACGGGACCCAGTACTTC. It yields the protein CASRGQGLDGTQYF.

CDR3 DNA: TGTGCCAGCAGTGAAGAGGGCCCAACAGAAGAGCAGTTCTTC. It is translated as CASSEEGPTEEQFF. The chain joins TRBV25-1 to TRBJ2-1; D perhaps matches TRBD2 (5 bases). The CDR3 has 14 amino acids. V dropped 2 bases and J dropped 10 bases, with 15 bases sitting between them. Looked up from germline, CDR1 is MGHDK and CDR2 is SYGVNS.

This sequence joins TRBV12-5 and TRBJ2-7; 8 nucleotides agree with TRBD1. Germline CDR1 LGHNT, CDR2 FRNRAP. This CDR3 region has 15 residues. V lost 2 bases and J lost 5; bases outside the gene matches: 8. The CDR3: CASGLLRDRTHEQYF. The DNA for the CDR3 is TGTGCTAGTGGTTTGCTCCGGGACAGGACTCACGAGCAGTACTTC. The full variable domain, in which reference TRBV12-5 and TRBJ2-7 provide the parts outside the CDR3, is DARVTQTPRHKVTEMGQEVTMRCQPILGHNTVFWYRQTMMQGLELLAYFRNRAPLDDSGMPKDRFSAEMPDATLATLKIQPSEPRDSAVYFCASGLLRDRTHEQYFGPGTRLTVT.

CDR3 protein: CASSFQGLSNQPQHF. The CDR3 bases are TGCGCCAGCAGCTTCCAGGGGTTGAGCAATCAGCCCCAGCATTTT. V and J are TRBV5-1 and TRBJ1-5; D might be TRBD1 (6 bases). Germline V gives CDR1 SGHRS, CDR2 YFSETQ. Trimming shortened V by 2 bases and J by 1 base, and 10 bases separated the two germline ends. The CDR3 consists of 15 residues.

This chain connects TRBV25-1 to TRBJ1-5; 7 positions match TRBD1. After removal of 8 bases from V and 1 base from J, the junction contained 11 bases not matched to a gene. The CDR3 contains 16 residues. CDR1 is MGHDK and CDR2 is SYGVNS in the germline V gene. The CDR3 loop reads CASSTSTGKSNQPQHF. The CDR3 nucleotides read TGTGCCAGCTCTACATCGACAGGGAAAAGCAATCAGCCCCAGCATTTT.

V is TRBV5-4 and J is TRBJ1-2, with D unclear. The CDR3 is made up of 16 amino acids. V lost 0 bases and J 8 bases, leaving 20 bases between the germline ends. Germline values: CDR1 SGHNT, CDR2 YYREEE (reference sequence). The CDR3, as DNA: TGTGCCAGCAGCTTGGATAACTGGACGCCCGGGAAAGGCTACACCTTC. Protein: CASSLDNWTPGKGYTF.

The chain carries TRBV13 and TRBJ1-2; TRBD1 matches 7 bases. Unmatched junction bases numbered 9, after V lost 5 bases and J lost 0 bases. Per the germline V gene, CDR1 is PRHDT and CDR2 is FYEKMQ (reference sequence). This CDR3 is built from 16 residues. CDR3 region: CASSPFGDSPNYGYTF. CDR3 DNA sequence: TGTGCCAGCAGCCCCTTCGGGGACAGCCCTAACTATGGCTACACCTTC.

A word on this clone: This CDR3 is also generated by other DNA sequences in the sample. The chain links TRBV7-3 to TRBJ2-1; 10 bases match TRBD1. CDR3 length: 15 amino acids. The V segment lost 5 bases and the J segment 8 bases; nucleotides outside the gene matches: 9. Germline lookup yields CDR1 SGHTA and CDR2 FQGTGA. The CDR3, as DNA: TGTGCCAGCAGCCCCTCCGGGACAGGGGCTCATGAGCAGTTCTTC. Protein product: CASSPSGTGAHEQFF.

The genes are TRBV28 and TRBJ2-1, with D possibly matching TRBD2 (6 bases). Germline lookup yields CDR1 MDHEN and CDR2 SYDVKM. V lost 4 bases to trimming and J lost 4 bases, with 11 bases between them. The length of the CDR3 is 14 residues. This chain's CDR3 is CASSSSGQYNEQFF. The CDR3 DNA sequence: TGTGCCAGCAGTTCAAGCGGGCAGTACAATGAGCAGTTCTTC.

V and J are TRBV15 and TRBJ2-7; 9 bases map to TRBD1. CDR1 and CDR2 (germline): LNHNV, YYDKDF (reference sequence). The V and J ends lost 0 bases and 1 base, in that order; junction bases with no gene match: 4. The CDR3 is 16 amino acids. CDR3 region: CATSRDRDRASYEQYF. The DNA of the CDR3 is TGTGCCACCAGCAGAGACCGGGACAGGGCTTCCTACGAGCAGTACTTC.

Here the CDR3 DNA reads TGTGCCAGCAGCCAAACCCCATTCGGACAGGGGGAGACTGAAGCTTTCTTT. Amino acid sequence: CASSQTPFGQGETEAFF. The gene calls are TRBV3-1 (or the pseudogene TRBV3-2) and TRBJ1-1; the match to TRBD1 covers 10 bases. From germline, CDR1 is LGHDT and CDR2 YNNKEL (reference sequence). The trim removed 2 bases at V and 5 bases at J, leaving 11 bases unmatched. The CDR3 sequence is 17 residues long.

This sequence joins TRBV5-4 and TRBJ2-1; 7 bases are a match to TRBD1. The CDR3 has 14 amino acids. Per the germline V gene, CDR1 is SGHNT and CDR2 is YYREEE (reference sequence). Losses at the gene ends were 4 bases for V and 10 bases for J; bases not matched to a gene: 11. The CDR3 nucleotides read TGTGCCAGCAGCCCGCCGGGACAGAGGGCCGAGCAGTTCTTC. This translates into CASSPPGQRAEQFF.

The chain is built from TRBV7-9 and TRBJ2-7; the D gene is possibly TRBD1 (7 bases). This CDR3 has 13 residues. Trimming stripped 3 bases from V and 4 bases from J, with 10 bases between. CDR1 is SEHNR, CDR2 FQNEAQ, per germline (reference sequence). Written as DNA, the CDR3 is TGTGCCAGCAGCTTCGGGGGACAGTACGAGCAGTACTTC. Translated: CASSFGGQYEQYF.

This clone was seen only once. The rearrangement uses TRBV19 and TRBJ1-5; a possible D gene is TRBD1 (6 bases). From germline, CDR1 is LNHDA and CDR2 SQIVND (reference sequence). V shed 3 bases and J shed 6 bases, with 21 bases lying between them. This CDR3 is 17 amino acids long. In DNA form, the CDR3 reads TGTGCCAGTAGTATGCGAGCTGTGGGGGGGCTGAGTCAGCCCCAGCATTTT. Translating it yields CASSMRAVGGLSQPQHF.

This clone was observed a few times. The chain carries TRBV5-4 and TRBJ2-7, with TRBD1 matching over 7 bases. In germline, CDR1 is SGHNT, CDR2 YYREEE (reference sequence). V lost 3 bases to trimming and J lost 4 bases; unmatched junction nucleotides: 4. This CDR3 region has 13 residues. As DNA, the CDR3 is TGTGCCAGCAGCTCCGGGACAGAATACGAGCAGTACTTC. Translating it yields CASSSGTEYEQYF.

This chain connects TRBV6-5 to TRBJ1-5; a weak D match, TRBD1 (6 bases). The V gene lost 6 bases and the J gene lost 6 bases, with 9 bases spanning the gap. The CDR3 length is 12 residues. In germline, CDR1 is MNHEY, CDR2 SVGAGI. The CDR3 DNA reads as TGTGCCAGCAGAACAGGGTTTCAGCCCCAGCATTTT. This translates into CASRTGFQPQHF.

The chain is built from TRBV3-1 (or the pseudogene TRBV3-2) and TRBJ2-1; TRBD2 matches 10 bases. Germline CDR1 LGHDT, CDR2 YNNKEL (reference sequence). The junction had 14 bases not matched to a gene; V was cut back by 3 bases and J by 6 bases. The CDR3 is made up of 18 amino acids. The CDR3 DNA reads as TGTGCCAGCAGCCATCCTCTCTCAACTAGCGGGATGGGCAATGAGCAGTTCTTC. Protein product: CASSHPLSTSGMGNEQFF.

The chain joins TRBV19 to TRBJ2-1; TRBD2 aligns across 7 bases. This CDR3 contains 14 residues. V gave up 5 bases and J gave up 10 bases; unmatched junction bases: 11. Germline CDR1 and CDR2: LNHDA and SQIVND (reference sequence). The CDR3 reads CASSPRASGVEQFF. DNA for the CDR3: TGTGCCAGTAGTCCGCGGGCTAGCGGAGTAGAGCAGTTCTTC. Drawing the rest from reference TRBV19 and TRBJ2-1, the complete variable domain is DGGITQSPKYLFRKEGQNVTLSCEQNLNHDAMYWYRQDPGQGLRLIYYSQIVNDFQKGDIAEGYSVSREKKESFPLTVTSAQKNPTAFYLCASSPRASGVEQFFGPGTRLTVL.

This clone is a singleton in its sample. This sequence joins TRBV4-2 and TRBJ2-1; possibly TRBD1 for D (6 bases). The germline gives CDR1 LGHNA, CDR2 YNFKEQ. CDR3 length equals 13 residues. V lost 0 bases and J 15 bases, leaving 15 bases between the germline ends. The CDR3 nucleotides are TGTGCCAGCAGCCAAGATCAGGGGTCGATCGGGTTCTTC. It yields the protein CASSQDQGSIGFF.

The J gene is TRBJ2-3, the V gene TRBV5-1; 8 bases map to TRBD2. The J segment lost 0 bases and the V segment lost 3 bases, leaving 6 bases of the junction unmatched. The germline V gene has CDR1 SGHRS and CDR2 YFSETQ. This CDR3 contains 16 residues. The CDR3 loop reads CASSYRTSRSTDTQYF. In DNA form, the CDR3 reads TGCGCCAGCAGCTACCGGACTAGCAGGAGCACAGATACGCAGTATTTT.

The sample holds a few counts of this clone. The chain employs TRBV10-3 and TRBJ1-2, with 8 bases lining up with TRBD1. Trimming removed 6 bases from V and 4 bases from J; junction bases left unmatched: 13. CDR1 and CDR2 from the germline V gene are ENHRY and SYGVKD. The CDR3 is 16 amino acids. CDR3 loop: CAIREDSGTGSYGYTF. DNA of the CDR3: TGTGCCATCAGGGAAGATTCCGGGACAGGCTCCTATGGCTACACCTTC.

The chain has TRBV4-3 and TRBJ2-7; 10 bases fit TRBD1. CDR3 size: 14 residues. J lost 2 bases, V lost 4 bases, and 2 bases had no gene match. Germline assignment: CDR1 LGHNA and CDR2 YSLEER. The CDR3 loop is CASSPGQGAYEQYF. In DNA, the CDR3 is TGCGCCAGCAGCCCTGGACAGGGGGCCTACGAGCAGTACTTC.

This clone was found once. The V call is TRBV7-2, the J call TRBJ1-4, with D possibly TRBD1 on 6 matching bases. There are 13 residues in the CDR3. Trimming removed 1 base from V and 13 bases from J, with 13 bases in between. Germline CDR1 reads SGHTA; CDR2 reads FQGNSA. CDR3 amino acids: CASSLETGSALFF. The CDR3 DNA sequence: TGTGCCAGCAGCTTAGAGACAGGCTCGGCACTGTTTTTT.

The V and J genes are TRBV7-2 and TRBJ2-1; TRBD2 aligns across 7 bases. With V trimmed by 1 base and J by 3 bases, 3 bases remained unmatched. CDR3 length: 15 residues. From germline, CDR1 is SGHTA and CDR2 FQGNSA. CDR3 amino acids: CASSLGRGIYNEQFF. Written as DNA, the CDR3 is TGTGCCAGCAGCTTAGGGCGGGGGATCTACAATGAGCAGTTCTTC. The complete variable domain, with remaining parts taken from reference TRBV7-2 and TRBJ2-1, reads GAGVSQSPSNKVTEKGKDVELRCDPISGHTALYWYRQSLGQGLEFLIYFQGNSAPDKSGLPSDRFSAERTGGSVSTLTIQRTQQEDSAVYLCASSLGRGIYNEQFFGPGTRLTVL.

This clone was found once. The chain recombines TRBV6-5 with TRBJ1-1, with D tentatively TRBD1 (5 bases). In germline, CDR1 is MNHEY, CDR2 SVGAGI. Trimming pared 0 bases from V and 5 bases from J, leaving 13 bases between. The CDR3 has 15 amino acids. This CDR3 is CASSYSGQGGTEAFF. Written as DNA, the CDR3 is TGTGCCAGCAGTTACTCAGGGCAGGGTGGGACTGAAGCTTTCTTT.

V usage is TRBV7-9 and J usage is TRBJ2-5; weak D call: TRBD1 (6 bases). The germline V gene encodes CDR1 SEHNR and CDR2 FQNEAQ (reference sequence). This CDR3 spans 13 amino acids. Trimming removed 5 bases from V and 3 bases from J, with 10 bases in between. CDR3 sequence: CASSLGQKETQYF. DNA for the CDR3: TGTGCCAGCAGCCTCGGACAGAAAGAGACCCAGTACTTC.

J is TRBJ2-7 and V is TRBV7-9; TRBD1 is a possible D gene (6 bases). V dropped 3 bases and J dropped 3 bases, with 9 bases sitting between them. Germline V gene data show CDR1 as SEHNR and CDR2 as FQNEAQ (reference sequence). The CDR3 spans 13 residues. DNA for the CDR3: TGTGCCAGCAGCTTTAACAGGGACTACGAGCAGTACTTC. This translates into CASSFNRDYEQYF. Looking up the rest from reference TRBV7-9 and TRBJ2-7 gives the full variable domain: DTGVSQNPRHKITKRGQNVTFRCDPISEHNRLYWYRQTLGQGPEFLTYFQNEAQLEKSRLLSDRFSAERPKGSFSTLEIQRTEQGDSAMYLCASSFNRDYEQYFGPGTRLTVT.

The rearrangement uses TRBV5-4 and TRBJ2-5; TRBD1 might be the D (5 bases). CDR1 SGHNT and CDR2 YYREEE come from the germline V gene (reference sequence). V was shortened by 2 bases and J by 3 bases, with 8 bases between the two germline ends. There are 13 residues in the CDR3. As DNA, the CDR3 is TGTGCCAGCAGCTTTCTCAGGGAAGAGACCCAGTACTTC. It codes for CASSFLREETQYF.

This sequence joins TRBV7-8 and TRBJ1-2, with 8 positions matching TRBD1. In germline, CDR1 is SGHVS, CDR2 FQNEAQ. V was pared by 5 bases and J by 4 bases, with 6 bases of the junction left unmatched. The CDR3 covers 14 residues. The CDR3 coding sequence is TGTGCCAGCAGCCTGGGACAGGAGGGCTATGGCTACACCTTC. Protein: CASSLGQEGYGYTF.